This T cell receptor (beta chain) came from a study of cytomegalovirus exposure and HLA in healthy donors. Study-wide context: Caucasian-associated ancestry cluster membership applied to approximately 81% of some 400 genotyped donors.

A multiplex PCR was run with 60 Vbeta primers and 13 Jbeta primers. Original analysis: In a later analysis, some 80 million unique TCR beta chains included roughly 11 million shared by two or more donors. The method was immunoSEQ multiplex PCR; TCRdb's version includes in-frame clones alone and lacks a portion of them. The D gene and trimming were derived from the DNA, and the V and J assignments and clone size from that table. This repertoire shows some 180,000 clones, 81% found once; its top ten account for about 3.5%. As for this clone: Its target is not known.

Germline-derived CDR1 and CDR2 are MDHEN and SYDVKM. The V end lost 0 bases, the J end lost 1 base, and 9 bases lay between the germline ends. The length of the CDR3 is 15 residues. Study-wide results and caveats: According to a later analysis, most TCR beta chains associated with CMV appeared HLA-restricted. According to a later analysis, donors in an Asian-associated ancestry cluster reportedly had fewer N-insertions than the approximately 720-donor mean.

Sequences were obtained from PBMCs. The chain couples TRBV28 to TRBJ1-1; perhaps TRBD1 as D (5 bases). This sequence was found in a man aged 35 to 55 in good health and CMV-seropositive. Here the CDR3 DNA reads TGTGCCAGCAGTTTATGGCCAGGGCCGAACACTGAAGCTTTCTTT. Translation gives CASSLWPGPNTEAFF.